Presented here are 28 T cell receptor beta chains from one specimen sequenced in a study of blood T cell repertoires in COVID-19. Sequencing was performed with immunoSEQ multiplex PCR; in TCRdb, only in-frame clones are kept and a portion is missing. The profile shows about 380,000 clones, roughly 85% of them singletons. Sequenced sample: peripheral blood. Every receptor here comes from a woman under 30 with acute or convalescent COVID-19.

CDR3 loop: CSVEDGQGLNEQFF. The DNA of the CDR3 is TGCAGCGTTGAAGATGGCCAGGGACTCAATGAGCAGTTCTTC. The chain combines TRBV29-1 with TRBJ2-1, with a tentative D call TRBD2 (6 bases). Germline CDR1 SQVTM, CDR2 ANQGSEA. V was clipped by 0 bases and J by 6 bases, with 12 bases between them. The CDR3 is 14 amino acids.

This rearrangement joins TRBV15 to TRBJ2-1; tentatively, D is TRBD2 (5 bases). Germline loops: CDR1 LNHNV, CDR2 YYDKDF (reference sequence). Between the trimmed V and J ends, which lost 0 bases and 10 bases, there was a span of 10 bases. The CDR3 is made up of 13 amino acids. The CDR3 DNA follows: TGTGCCACCAGCAGAGATATGGGAGACGAGCAGTTCTTC. It is translated as CATSRDMGDEQFF.

The rearrangement links TRBV5-1 to TRBJ2-2; a possible D gene is TRBD1 (6 bases). Germline values: CDR1 SGHRS, CDR2 YFSETQ. This CDR3 contains 16 residues. The ends were cut back, 4 bases at V and 7 bases at J, with 20 bases in the middle. Here the CDR3 reads CASSQRGARGSGELFF. The CDR3 coding sequence is TGCGCCAGCAGCCAACGGGGAGCCAGGGGAAGCGGGGAGCTGTTTTTT. The variable domain in full, with the rest retrieved from reference TRBV5-1 and TRBJ2-2, is KAGVTQTPRYLIKTRGQQVTLSCSPISGHRSVSWYQQTPGQGLQFLFEYFSETQRNKGNFPGRFSGRQFSNSRSEMNVSTLELGDSALYLCASSQRGARGSGELFFGEGSRLTVL.

This chain connects TRBV9 to TRBJ1-3, with 7 bases fitting TRBD1. The CDR3 extends over 16 amino acids. J lost 1 base, V lost 4 bases, and 8 bases had no gene match. CDR1 and CDR2 (germline): SGDLS, YYNGEE. The CDR3: CASSLGTAESGNTIYF. The DNA of the CDR3 is TGTGCCAGCAGCCTGGGGACAGCCGAGTCTGGAAACACCATATATTTT.

The chain couples TRBV3-1 (or the pseudogene TRBV3-2) to TRBJ2-7, with D perhaps TRBD2 (6 bases). Germline V gene sequence: CDR1 LGHDT, CDR2 YNNKEL (reference sequence). This CDR3 is 15 amino acids long. V was cut by 1 base and J by 3 bases, with 13 bases left in between. Here the CDR3 reads CASSQGDLIYYEQYF. The DNA of the CDR3 is TGTGCCAGCAGCCAAGGGGACTTAATTTACTACGAGCAGTACTTC.

This sequence joins TRBV9 and TRBJ2-3; a possible D gene is TRBD1 (6 bases). V lost 1 base and J lost 0, with 12 bases in between. CDR1 is SGDLS and CDR2 is YYNGEE in the germline V gene. This CDR3 is built from 16 residues. The CDR3 DNA is TGTGCCAGCAGCGTATGGGGGCGGGTGAGCACAGATACGCAGTATTTT. It codes for CASSVWGRVSTDTQYF.

The chain combines TRBV12-3 or TRBV12-4 with TRBJ1-1, with a tentative D call TRBD1 (5 bases). The CDR3 covers 13 residues. Trimming removed 6 bases at V and 1 base at J, with 9 bases between. The CDR3 loop reads CASSRARNTEAFF. The CDR3 nucleotides read TGTGCCAGCAGCAGGGCAAGGAACACTGAAGCTTTCTTT.

This clone was picked up one time. The chain employs TRBV6-5 and TRBJ2-7, with D maybe TRBD1 (6 bases). The CDR3 length is 13 residues. The germline V and J ends were trimmed by 5 bases and 5 bases, with 13 bases remaining between them. Germline-derived CDR1 and CDR2 are MNHEY and SVGAGI. CDR3 nucleotide sequence: TGTGCCAGCAGTCCCAGGGGCGCCGACGAGCAGTACTTC. Amino acids: CASSPRGADEQYF.

This clone was detected only a few times. The V and J genes are TRBV5-3 and TRBJ2-7; D is ambiguous. TRBV5-3 is recorded as an ORF, its role being uncertain. This CDR3 spans 11 amino acids. Trimming pared 4 bases from V and 3 bases from J, leaving 5 bases between. The CDR3 region has the DNA TGTGCCAGAAGCCGACTCTACGAGCAGTACTTC. It specifies CARSRLYEQYF.

The chain links TRBV6-5 to TRBJ2-1; 7 bases are shared with TRBD1. Germline V gene sequence: CDR1 MNHEY, CDR2 SVGAGI. The CDR3 runs 15 residues. The J segment lost 9 bases and the V segment lost 8 bases, leaving 16 bases of the junction unmatched. In nucleotides, the CDR3 is TGTGCCAGCGGACAACTGACAGGGCACGTAGGTGAGCAGTTCTTC. Residues: CASGQLTGHVGEQFF.

The rearrangement joins TRBV6-5 to TRBJ1-1, with D uncertain. The CDR3 contains 15 residues. The V end lost 6 bases, the J end lost 1 base, and 15 bases lay between the germline ends. Germline-derived CDR1 and CDR2 are MNHEY and SVGAGI. CDR3 residues: CASRHSLYTNTEAFF. The CDR3 bases are TGTGCCAGCAGGCACAGCCTATACACGAACACTGAAGCTTTCTTT.

V gene TRBV7-2 combines with J gene TRBJ1-2; a possible D gene is TRBD1 (5 bases). The ends were cut back, 5 bases at V and 8 bases at J, with 15 bases in the middle. CDR1 is SGHTA and CDR2 is FQGNSA in the germline V gene. The length of the CDR3 is 13 residues. As DNA, the CDR3 is TGTGCCAGCAGCCCCGGGGGATTGAGGGGCTACACCTTC. This codes for CASSPGGLRGYTF.

The chain couples TRBV4-1 to TRBJ2-3, with a tentative D call TRBD1 (5 bases). V was pared by 0 bases and J by 2 bases, with 9 bases between. Germline assignment: CDR1 MGHRA and CDR2 YSYEKL. This CDR3 comprises 15 residues. The CDR3 spells CASSQEGQTTDTQYF. The DNA of the CDR3 is TGCGCCAGCAGCCAAGAGGGGCAGACCACAGATACGCAGTATTTT.

This chain uses TRBV10-3 with TRBJ2-3; 9 nucleotides match TRBD2. CDR1 and CDR2 (germline): ENHRY, SYGVKD. The CDR3 length is 17 residues. J was trimmed by 3 bases and V by 0 bases; bases with no gene match: 7. CDR3 protein: CAISESSAGGKTDTQYF. DNA for the CDR3: TGTGCCATCAGTGAGTCTTCGGCGGGGGGGAAGACAGATACGCAGTATTTT.

This chain links TRBV12-3 or TRBV12-4 with TRBJ2-7, with D maybe TRBD1 (6 bases). CDR3 size: 12 residues. The germline V and J ends were trimmed by 5 bases and 2 bases, with 7 bases remaining between them. In nucleotides, the CDR3 is TGTGCCAGCAGTGGGACAACCTACGAGCAGTACTTC. Translated, it gives CASSGTTYEQYF.

J is TRBJ2-1 and V is TRBV7-2; 9 nucleotides match TRBD2. The germline V gene has CDR1 SGHTA and CDR2 FQGNSA. The CDR3 has 16 residues. The trim removed 0 bases at V and 8 bases at J, leaving 8 bases unmatched. The CDR3: CASSLASSGSKYEQFF. In DNA form, the CDR3 reads TGTGCCAGCAGCTTAGCGAGTAGCGGGAGTAAATATGAGCAGTTCTTC.

The rearrangement links TRBV27 to TRBJ1-1, with D tentatively TRBD1 (6 bases). This CDR3 spans 14 amino acids. Germline CDR1 is MNHEY and CDR2 is SMNVEV (reference sequence). Trimming took off 6 bases at V and 6 bases at J, with 17 bases between the two ends. The CDR3 region is CASRLTGRVAEAFF. The CDR3, as DNA: TGTGCCAGCAGGCTAACAGGGAGGGTCGCTGAAGCTTTCTTT.

The genes are TRBV30 and TRBJ1-6; D remains ambiguous. V lost 4 bases to trimming and J lost 7 bases, with 11 bases between them. Germline lookup yields CDR1 GTSNPN and CDR2 SVGIG (reference sequence). The CDR3 is 13 residues long. CDR3 DNA: TGTGCCTGGACCCGGCAGGCAAATTCACCCCTCCACTTT. Translation: CAWTRQANSPLHF.

This clone was seen only a few times. The genes are TRBV9 and TRBJ2-6; tentatively, D is TRBD2 (6 bases). Germline V CDR1 and CDR2: SGDLS, YYNGEE. V was pared by 0 bases and J by 5 bases, with 12 bases between. This CDR3 comprises 16 residues. The CDR3 DNA is TGTGCCAGCAGCGTAGAAGGGACTGCCTGGGCCAACGTCCTGACTTTC. Protein: CASSVEGTAWANVLTF.

V usage is TRBV5-1 and J usage is TRBJ2-1; D call uncertain. This CDR3 is built from 12 residues. The V and J ends lost 3 bases and 10 bases respectively, with 11 bases between them. Germline CDR1 reads SGHRS; CDR2 reads YFSETQ. CDR3 sequence: CASSSSLSEQFF. The CDR3 DNA follows: TGCGCCAGCAGCTCCTCTCTTTCCGAGCAGTTCTTC.

The chain combines TRBV12-3 or TRBV12-4 with TRBJ2-7, with D tentatively TRBD2 (5 bases). V was trimmed by 0 bases and J by 6 bases, leaving 9 bases between them. This CDR3 is 13 amino acids long. The CDR3 DNA follows: TGTGCCAGCAGTTTAGCACGGGGATTCGAGCAGTACTTC. It specifies CASSLARGFEQYF.

The chain couples TRBV30 to TRBJ1-5, with D perhaps TRBD1 (6 bases). The length of the CDR3 is 14 residues. Per the germline V gene, CDR1 is GTSNPN and CDR2 is SVGIG (reference sequence). Trimming pared 5 bases from V and 5 bases from J, leaving 16 bases between. CDR3 sequence (DNA): TGTGCCTGGGGATTGGGGGCGTACGATCAGCCCCAGCATTTT. Translation: CAWGLGAYDQPQHF. The full variable domain, in which reference TRBV30 and TRBJ1-5 provide the parts outside the CDR3, is SQTIHQWPATLVQPVGSPLSLECTVEGTSNPNLYWYRQAAGRGLQLLFYSVGIGQISSEVPQNLSASRPQDRQFILSSKKLLLSDSGFYLCAWGLGAYDQPQHFGDGTRLSIL.

Points on this clone: This may come from a read error, since a much larger clone is one base off. The V call is TRBV6-5, the J call TRBJ1-2; 8 bases match TRBD1. Germline V gene lookup returns CDR1 MNHEY and CDR2 SVGAGI. This CDR3 is built from 13 residues. V was clipped by 4 bases and J by 4 bases; unmatched bases: 2. CDR3 region: CASSLTGAYGYTF. Written as DNA, the CDR3 is TGTGCCAGCAGTTTGACAGGGGCCTATGGCTACACCTTC.

This chain uses TRBV5-1 with TRBJ1-1; the match to TRBD1 covers 7 bases. Per the germline V gene, CDR1 is SGHRS and CDR2 is YFSETQ. This CDR3 comprises 13 residues. J was trimmed by 8 bases and V by 4 bases; bases with no gene match: 8. This CDR3 is CASSPDRVEEAFF. The CDR3 DNA follows: TGCGCCAGCAGCCCCGACAGGGTCGAGGAAGCTTTCTTT.

This clone occurred once. The chain employs TRBV10-3 and TRBJ2-5; 7 nucleotides line up with TRBD1. There are 13 residues in the CDR3. Trimming took 5 bases from V and 1 from J; bases not matched to a gene: 1. The germline gives CDR1 ENHRY, CDR2 SYGVKD. In DNA, the CDR3 is TGTGCCATCAGTTGGGACAGCCAAGAGACCCAGTACTTC. This sequence encodes CAISWDSQETQYF.

This clone was detected only once. The rearrangement links TRBV19 to TRBJ1-5; D may be TRBD1 (6 bases). The CDR3 consists of 12 residues. The germline CDR1 and CDR2 sequences are LNHDA and SQIVND (reference sequence). The V and J ends lost 8 bases and 4 bases respectively, with 9 bases between them. The chain's CDR3 is CASLTGNQPQHF. The CDR3 region has the DNA TGTGCCAGTTTGACAGGTAATCAGCCCCAGCATTTT. Based on the CDR3 plus reference TRBV19 and TRBJ1-5, the full variable domain is DGGITQSPKYLFRKEGQNVTLSCEQNLNHDAMYWYRQDPGQGLRLIYYSQIVNDFQKGDIAEGYSVSREKKESFPLTVTSAQKNPTAFYLCASLTGNQPQHFGDGTRLSIL.

This clone came up once. V gene TRBV7-9 combines with J gene TRBJ1-4, with D unclear. There are 15 residues in the CDR3. The V end was cut by 1 base, the J end by 5 bases, with 11 bases between. Germline CDR1 and CDR2: SEHNR and FQNEAQ (reference sequence). The CDR3 DNA is TGTGCCAGCAGCTTAGTGTGGCCCTCGAATGAAAAACTGTTTTTT. Its protein is CASSLVWPSNEKLFF.

The rearrangement joins TRBV27 to TRBJ2-3; D is unclear. The CDR3 extends over 15 amino acids. Germline lookup yields CDR1 MNHEY and CDR2 SMNVEV (reference sequence). Trimming pared 4 bases from V and 5 bases from J, leaving 16 bases between. CDR3: CASSSGLDGRDTQYF. CDR3 DNA sequence: TGTGCCAGCAGTTCTGGGTTGGATGGGCGAGATACGCAGTATTTT.